Shown below are 26 T cell receptor beta chains from a single sample sequenced in a study of cytomegalovirus exposure and HLA in healthy donors. This PCR relied on a set of 60 Vbeta primers and 13 Jbeta primers. Here immunoSEQ multiplex PCR was the method, and the copy in TCRdb shows in-frame clones only, minus some. The sample data list around 77,000 clones. Material: PBMCs. These receptors all stem from a man aged 50-60 years in good health and CMV-seropositive.

The chain carries TRBV19 and TRBJ2-7; TRBD2 matches 8 bases. The CDR3 length is 15 residues. Germline CDR1 and CDR2: LNHDA and SQIVND (reference sequence). Losses at the gene ends were 8 bases for V and 3 bases for J; bases not matched to a gene: 12. As DNA, the CDR3 is TGTGCCAGTCGATTTAGCGGGGCGGGTTTCTACGAGCAGTACTTC. Its translation: CASRFSGAGFYEQYF.

About this clone: A read error may account for a junction end that differs from germline. This chain links TRBV6-5 with TRBJ2-7; the D is unclear. The CDR3 runs to 12 residues. Germline CDR1 reads MNHEY; CDR2 reads SVGAGI. The CDR3 region has the DNA TGTGCCAGCAGTTTACCCACCTACGAGAAGTACTTC. Translated: CASSLPTYEKYF.

The chain carries TRBV5-8 and TRBJ1-6; no clear D gene. Trimming pared 1 base from V and 10 bases from J, leaving 15 bases between. The CDR3 runs 15 residues. CDR1 is SGHTS and CDR2 is YDEGEE in the germline V gene. CDR3 loop: CASSLNPGPWSPLHF. CDR3 bases: TGTGCCAGCAGCTTGAATCCGGGTCCGTGGTCACCCCTCCACTTT.

The genes are TRBV28 and TRBJ1-1; D unclear. This CDR3 has 11 amino acids. Between the trimmed V and J ends, which lost 3 bases and 5 bases, there was a span of 4 bases. Germline V gene lookup returns CDR1 MDHEN and CDR2 SYDVKM. CDR3 in amino acids: CASSLETEAFF. The DNA of the CDR3 is TGTGCCAGCAGTTTGGAGACTGAAGCTTTCTTT.

This chain connects TRBV6-1 to TRBJ1-2, with D possibly TRBD1 on 5 matching bases. The germline gives CDR1 MNHNS, CDR2 SASEGT. The CDR3 sequence is 14 residues long. V was clipped by 8 bases and J by 4 bases, with 17 bases between them. The CDR3, as DNA: TGTGCCAGCTTTCTGGGGCAGCTTACCTATGGCTACACCTTC. Protein: CASFLGQLTYGYTF.

The CDR3 is CASSPRFRRGRETQYF. The CDR3 bases are TGTGCCAGCAGCCCGAGGTTCAGGAGGGGACGAGAGACCCAGTACTTC. The chain employs TRBV7-9 and TRBJ2-5; D possibly corresponds to TRBD2 (6 bases). Germline V gives CDR1 SEHNR, CDR2 FQNEAQ (reference sequence). The germline V and J ends were trimmed by 5 bases and 4 bases, with 20 bases remaining between them. This CDR3 spans 16 amino acids.

This chain joins TRBV7-8 and TRBJ2-7; D is undetermined. This CDR3 has 17 amino acids. CDR1 is SGHVS, CDR2 FQNEAQ, per germline. V was trimmed by 1 base and J by 3 bases, leaving 19 bases between them. CDR3 loop: CASSLGGRMETIYEQYV. CDR3 sequence (DNA): TGTGCCAGCAGCTTAGGAGGCCGAATGGAAACCATCTACGAGCAGTACGTC.

The rearrangement uses TRBV18 and TRBJ2-1; a possible D gene is TRBD2 (6 bases). This CDR3 has 14 residues. Germline V gene lookup returns CDR1 KGHSH and CDR2 LQKENI. V lost 3 bases and J 6 bases, leaving 12 bases between the germline ends. The CDR3 here is CASSPAGSVNEQFF. As DNA, the CDR3 is TGTGCCAGCTCACCCGCGGGGTCGGTCAATGAGCAGTTCTTC.

The chain employs TRBV19 and TRBJ1-2, with TRBD1 identical over 10 bases. This CDR3 is built from 14 residues. CDR1 is LNHDA, CDR2 SQIVND, per germline (reference sequence). After removal of 5 bases from V and 5 bases from J, the junction contained 5 bases not matched to a gene. CDR3 DNA: TGTGCCAGTAGTGCCGGGACAGGGGCATATGGCTACACCTTC. It yields the protein CASSAGTGAYGYTF.

This chain uses TRBV6-4 with TRBJ1-2, with D maybe TRBD1 (6 bases). The CDR3 has 15 amino acids. From germline, CDR1 is MRHNA and CDR2 SNTAGT. V lost 11 bases and J 5 bases, leaving 24 bases between the germline ends. The CDR3 bases are TGTGCCGCCAACACAGGGCCAGGGCCCTCTTATGGCTACACCTTC. Protein: CAANTGPGPSYGYTF.

The genes are TRBV6-1 and TRBJ1-1; D is ambiguous. Germline V gene lookup returns CDR1 MNHNS and CDR2 SASEGT. With 2 bases removed from V and 2 bases from J, the gap between germline ends came to 9 bases. The CDR3 runs 14 residues. CDR3 bases: TGTGCCAGCAGTGAAACGGTTTTTAACACTGAAGCTTTCTTT. Translation: CASSETVFNTEAFF.

The V and J genes are TRBV4-1 and TRBJ1-5, with 10 bases identical to TRBD1. The germline gives CDR1 MGHRA, CDR2 YSYEKL. V was pared by 4 bases and J by 4 bases, with 4 bases of the junction left unmatched. This CDR3 has 15 residues. In nucleotides, the CDR3 is TGCGCCAGCAGCCCCCCGGACAGGGGGAATCAGCCCCAGCATTTT. This sequence encodes CASSPPDRGNQPQHF.

The rearrangement uses TRBV10-1 and TRBJ1-5; 8 bases are shared with TRBD1. Germline assignment: CDR1 WNHNN and CDR2 SYGVQD (reference sequence). The junction had 5 bases not matched to a gene; V was cut back by 0 bases and J by 4 bases. The CDR3 is 16 residues long. The CDR3 DNA is TGCGCCAGCAGTGAGTCACCAGGGGGCGTTAATCAGCCCCAGCATTTT. It yields the protein CASSESPGGVNQPQHF.

The chain joins TRBV2 to TRBJ2-7; D perhaps matches TRBD1 (5 bases). Germline CDR1 SNHLY, CDR2 FYNNEI. The CDR3 totals 13 residues. V was clipped by 3 bases and J by 3 bases, with 9 bases between them. This CDR3 is CASSEGQFYEQYV. Written as DNA, the CDR3 is TGTGCCAGCAGTGAGGGGCAGTTCTACGAGCAGTACGTC.

The chain uses TRBV9 and TRBJ1-2; TRBD1 might be the D (5 bases). With 3 bases removed from V and 1 base from J, the gap between germline ends came to 13 bases. CDR1 SGDLS and CDR2 YYNGEE come from the germline V gene. The CDR3 is 15 amino acids. The CDR3 DNA sequence: TGTGCCAGCAGCGACCTCAGACAGAGTAACTATGGCTACACCTTC. It is translated as CASSDLRQSNYGYTF. The full variable domain, rest sourced from reference TRBV9 and TRBJ1-2, is DSGVTQTPKHLITATGQRVTLRCSPRSGDLSVYWYQQSLDQGLQFLIQYYNGEERAKGNILERFSAQQFPDLHSELNLSSLELGDSALYFCASSDLRQSNYGYTFGSGTRLTVV.

V is TRBV18 and J is TRBJ2-5; TRBD1 agrees at 8 bases. CDR3 size: 15 residues. Germline V lookup: CDR1 KGHSH, CDR2 LQKENI. Germline trimming cut 3 bases from V and 7 bases from J; bases unmatched to any gene: 10. In nucleotides, the CDR3 is TGTGCCAGCTCACCTATGGACAGGGACATTGGGACCCAGTACTTC. Its protein product is CASSPMDRDIGTQYF.

The chain couples TRBV6-5 to TRBJ1-1; 8 nucleotides match TRBD1. The junction had 3 bases not matched to a gene; V was cut back by 5 bases and J by 1 base. Germline V gene sequence: CDR1 MNHEY, CDR2 SVGAGI. The CDR3 runs to 14 residues. This CDR3 is CASSPGTGNTEAFF. The CDR3 nucleotides are TGTGCCAGCAGTCCTGGGACAGGGAACACTGAAGCTTTCTTT.

To note about this clone: At one boundary the junction diverges from the germline segment, which might be a read error. The chain employs TRBV9 and TRBJ2-1, with 11 bases aligning to TRBD2. Germline V gene lookup returns CDR1 SGDLS and CDR2 YYNGEE. The CDR3 has 19 amino acids. The CDR3 sequence: CASSVVGLAGGSSHNEQFF. CDR3 sequence (DNA): TGTGCCAGCAGCGTAGTGGGGCTAGCGGGGGGTAGCTCCCACAATGAGCAGTTCTTC.

This chain links TRBV5-1 with TRBJ1-1, with a tentative D call TRBD1 (6 bases). The CDR3 has 14 amino acids. Germline CDR1 reads SGHRS; CDR2 reads YFSETQ. Trimming shortened V by 2 bases and J by 2 bases, and 10 bases separated the two germline ends. The CDR3 loop is CASSFRDTNTEAFF. In DNA, the CDR3 is TGCGCCAGCAGCTTTCGGGACACCAACACTGAAGCTTTCTTT.

The rearrangement joins TRBV6-4 to TRBJ2-3, with D unresolved. The V end was cut by 2 bases, the J end by 3 bases, with 12 bases between. Germline CDR1 MRHNA, CDR2 SNTAGT. The CDR3 sequence is 15 residues long. CDR3 sequence: CASSDGVEATDTQYF. The DNA for the CDR3 is TGTGCCAGCAGTGACGGAGTAGAGGCAACAGATACGCAGTATTTT.

The chain carries TRBV5-6 and TRBJ1-1, with D perhaps TRBD1 (6 bases). The CDR3 covers 16 residues. V dropped 1 base and J dropped 2 bases, with 15 bases sitting between them. Germline assignment: CDR1 SGHDT and CDR2 YYEEEE. The chain's CDR3 is CASSLIGGRGNTEAFF. As DNA, the CDR3 is TGTGCCAGCAGCTTGATCGGGGGGCGAGGAAACACTGAAGCTTTCTTT.

This chain connects TRBV19 to TRBJ1-5; unclear D gene. With 7 bases removed from V and 7 bases from J, the gap between germline ends came to 14 bases. The V gene's germline CDR1 is LNHDA and CDR2 SQIVND (reference sequence). There are 13 residues in the CDR3. The CDR3 loop reads CASKEGSEQPQHF. In DNA form, the CDR3 reads TGTGCCAGTAAGGAGGGTTCGGAACAGCCCCAGCATTTT.

The rearrangement links TRBV29-1 to TRBJ2-5; 8 positions match TRBD2. With V trimmed by 0 bases and J by 11 bases, 2 bases remained unmatched. Germline V lookup: CDR1 SQVTM, CDR2 ANQGSEA. This CDR3 spans 11 amino acids. The CDR3 nucleotides are TGCAGCGTTGAAGATCGGGGGGGTCAGTACTTC. Protein sequence: CSVEDRGGQYF.

The rearrangement links TRBV5-1 to TRBJ1-1; a possible D gene is TRBD1 (5 bases). The CDR3 is 13 residues long. Germline V gene data show CDR1 as SGHRS and CDR2 as YFSETQ. Between the trimmed V and J ends, which lost 2 bases and 5 bases, there was a span of 10 bases. In DNA form, the CDR3 reads TGCGCCAGCAGCTTATTAGGGGAAACTGAAGCTTTCTTT. As protein: CASSLLGETEAFF.

The genes are TRBV7-8 and TRBJ2-1, with 7 positions matching TRBD1. The V segment lost 3 bases and the J segment 7 bases; nucleotides outside the gene matches: 12. Germline CDR1 and CDR2: SGHVS and FQNEAQ. The length of the CDR3 is 16 residues. CDR3 sequence reads: CASSFRLDPGGNEQFF. The CDR3 nucleotides are TGTGCCAGCAGCTTTCGGTTGGACCCAGGGGGAAATGAGCAGTTCTTC.

The rearrangement joins TRBV5-4 to TRBJ2-1; 9 bases align to TRBD1. Germline CDR1 SGHNT, CDR2 YYREEE (reference sequence). This CDR3 has 15 amino acids. V trimming: 4 bases; J trimming: 2 bases; junction bases outside the gene matches: 4. DNA for the CDR3: TGTGCCAGCAGCACCCGGGACAGGGCCTACAATGAGCAGTTCTTC. Translated, it gives CASSTRDRAYNEQFF.